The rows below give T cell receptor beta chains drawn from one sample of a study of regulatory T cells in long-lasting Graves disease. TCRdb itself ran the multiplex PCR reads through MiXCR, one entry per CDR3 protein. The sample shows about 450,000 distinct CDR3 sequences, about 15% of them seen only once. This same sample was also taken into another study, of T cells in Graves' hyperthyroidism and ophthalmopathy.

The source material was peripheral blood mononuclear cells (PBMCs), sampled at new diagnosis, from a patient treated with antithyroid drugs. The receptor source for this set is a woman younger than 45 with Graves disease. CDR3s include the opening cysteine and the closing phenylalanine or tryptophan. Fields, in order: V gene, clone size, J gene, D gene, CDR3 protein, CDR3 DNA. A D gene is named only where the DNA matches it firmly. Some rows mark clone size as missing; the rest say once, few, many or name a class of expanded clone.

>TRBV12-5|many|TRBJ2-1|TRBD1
CASGLRSTGGNEQFF
TGTGCTAGTGGTTTACGCTCGACAGGGGGCAATGAGCAGTTCTTC
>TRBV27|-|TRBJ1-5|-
CASSFTAVDQPQHF
TGTGCCAGCAGTTTTACAGCGGTAGATCAGCCCCAGCATTTT
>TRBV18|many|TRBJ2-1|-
CASSPSGRNEQFF
TGTGCCAGCTCACCCTCGGGCAGGAATGAGCAGTTCTTC
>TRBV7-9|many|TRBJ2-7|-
CASSQDTTYEQYF
TGTGCCAGCAGTCAGGACACTACCTACGAGCAGTACTTC
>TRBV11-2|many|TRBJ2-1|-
CASRGGFWVNEQFF
TGTGCCTCGCGAGGCGGGTTTTGGGTCAATGAGCAGTTCTTC
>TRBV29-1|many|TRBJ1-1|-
CSVKGGRANTEAFF
TGCAGCGTCAAAGGGGGGCGGGCGAACACTGAAGCTTTCTTT
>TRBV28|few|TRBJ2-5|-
CASSRICVICFQETQYF
TGTGCCAGCAGCCGAATCTGTGTGATATGCTTCCAAGAGACCCAGTACTTC
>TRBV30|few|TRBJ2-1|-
CAWRTPWDSYNEQFF
TGTGCCTGGAGGACGCCTTGGGACTCTTACAATGAGCAGTTCTTC
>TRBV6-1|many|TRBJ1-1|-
CACTRAENTEAFF
TGTGCCTGTACCCGGGCAGAGAACACTGAAGCTTTCTTT
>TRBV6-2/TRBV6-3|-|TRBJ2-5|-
CASSYHLGETQYF
TGTGCCAGCAGCTACCACCTCGGAGAGACCCAGTACTTC
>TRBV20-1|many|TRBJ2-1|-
CSARGREQSYNEQFF
TGCAGTGCTAGAGGGCGGGAACAGTCCTACAATGAGCAGTTCTTC
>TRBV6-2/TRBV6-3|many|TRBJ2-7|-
CASSYLAYEQYF
TGTGCCAGCAGTTACTTAGCCTACGAGCAGTACTTC
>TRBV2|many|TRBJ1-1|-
CASRITEAFF
TGTGCCAGCAGGATCACTGAAGCTTTCTTT
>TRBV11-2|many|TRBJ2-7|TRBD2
CASSLGLADSYEQYF
TGTGCCAGCAGCTTGGGACTAGCGGACTCCTACGAGCAGTACTTC
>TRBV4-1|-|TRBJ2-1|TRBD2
CASSQVSGSQREQFF
TGCGCCAGCAGCCAAGTGAGCGGGAGTCAAAGAGAGCAGTTCTTC
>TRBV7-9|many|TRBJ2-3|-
CASSLAVDGGDTQYF
TGTGCCAGCAGCTTAGCGGTGGACGGAGGAGATACGCAGTATTTT
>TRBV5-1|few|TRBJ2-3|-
CASSLYKGLPNIRTDTQYF
TGCGCCAGCAGCTTGTATAAGGGATTACCCAACATCCGCACAGATACGCAGTATTTT
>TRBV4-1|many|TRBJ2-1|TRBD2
CASSQDLAGGRHEQFF
TGCGCCAGCAGCCAAGATCTGGCGGGAGGGCGTCATGAGCAGTTCTTC
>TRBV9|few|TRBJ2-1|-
CASSVSPPGLAVNNEQFF
TGTGCCAGCAGCGTATCCCCCCCCGGGTTAGCGGTAAACAATGAGCAGTTCTTC
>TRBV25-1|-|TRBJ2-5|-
CASSDSGETQYF
TGTGCCAGCAGTGACAGCGGAGAGACCCAGTACTTC
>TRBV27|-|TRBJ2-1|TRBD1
CASSLRQGSSYNEQFF
TGTGCCAGCAGTCTCCGACAGGGCAGCTCCTACAATGAGCAGTTCTTC
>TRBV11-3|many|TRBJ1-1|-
CASSLAKGTEAFF
TGTGCCAGCAGCTTAGCAAAGGGCACTGAAGCTTTCTTT
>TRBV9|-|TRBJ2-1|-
CASSVDRHEQFF
TGTGCCAGCAGCGTAGATCGGCATGAGCAGTTCTTC
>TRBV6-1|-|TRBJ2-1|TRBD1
CASSEPGGFSYNEQFF
TGTGCCAGCAGTGAACCAGGGGGCTTTAGTTACAATGAGCAGTTCTTC
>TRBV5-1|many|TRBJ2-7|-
CASSPRGWYEQYF
TGCGCCAGCAGCCCCCGGGGGTGGTACGAGCAGTACTTC
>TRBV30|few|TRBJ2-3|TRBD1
CATSGQSLTSTDTQYF
TGTGCCACATCGGGACAGTCCCTAACTAGCACAGATACGCAGTATTTT
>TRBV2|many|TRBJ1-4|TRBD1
CASRQTGGFEKLFF
TGTGCCAGCAGACAGACAGGGGGCTTTGAAAAACTGTTTTTT
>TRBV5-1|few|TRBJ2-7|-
CASSLEGGPIDEQYF
TGCGCCAGCAGCTTGGAAGGAGGTCCTATAGACGAGCAGTACTTC
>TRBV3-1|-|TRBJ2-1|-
CASSPFVVGRPPSYNEQFF
TGTGCCAGCAGCCCCTTTGTGGTTGGGAGGCCTCCTTCCTACAATGAGCAGTTCTTC
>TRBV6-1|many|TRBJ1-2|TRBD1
CASNRPGQAKDYGYTF
TGTGCCAGCAACCGTCCAGGACAGGCAAAGGACTATGGCTACACCTTC
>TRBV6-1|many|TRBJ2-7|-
CASRNRAKEEYF
TGTGCCAGCAGAAACCGGGCCAAGGAGGAGTACTTC
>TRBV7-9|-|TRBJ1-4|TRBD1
CASSYTRGQDEKLFF
TGTGCCAGCAGCTACACCAGGGGGCAAGATGAAAAACTGTTTTTT
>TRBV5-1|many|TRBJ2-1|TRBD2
CASRGTSGRVEQFF
TGCGCCTCTCGCGGGACTAGCGGGAGGGTTGAGCAGTTCTTC
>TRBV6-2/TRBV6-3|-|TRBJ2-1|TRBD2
CASSYSASGSHNEQFF
TGTGCCAGCAGTTACTCGGCTAGCGGGAGCCACAATGAGCAGTTCTTC
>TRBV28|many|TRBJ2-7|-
CASSLLEGAYEQYF
TGTGCCAGCAGTTTACTAGAAGGGGCCTACGAGCAGTACTTC
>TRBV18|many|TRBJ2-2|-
CASSPKQNTGELFF
TGTGCCAGCTCACCAAAACAGAACACCGGGGAGCTGTTTTTT
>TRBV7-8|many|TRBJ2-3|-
CASTAGGLADTQYF
TGTGCCAGCACCGCAGGAGGGCTAGCGGATACGCAGTATTTT
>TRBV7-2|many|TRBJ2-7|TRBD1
CASSFDRDRSYEQYF
TGTGCCAGCAGCTTTGACCGGGACAGGTCCTACGAGCAGTACTTC
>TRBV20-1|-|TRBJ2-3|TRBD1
CSASRDRGHTTDTQYF
TGCAGTGCTAGCCGGGACAGGGGCCACACTACAGATACGCAGTATTTT
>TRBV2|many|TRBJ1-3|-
CASSPDGHSGNTIYF
TGTGCCAGCAGTCCAGACGGACACTCTGGAAACACCATATATTTT
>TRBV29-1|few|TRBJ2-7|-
CSVGGGLSSYEQYF
TGCAGCGTTGGAGGAGGGCTAAGCTCCTACGAGCAGTACTTC
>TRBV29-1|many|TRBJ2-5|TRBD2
CSVERTGGLETQYF
TGCAGCGTTGAGAGGACGGGAGGGTTGGAGACCCAGTACTTC
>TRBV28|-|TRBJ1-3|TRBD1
CASSLGTGGANSGNTIYF
TGTGCCAGCAGTTTAGGGACAGGGGGTGCGAACTCTGGAAACACCATATATTTT
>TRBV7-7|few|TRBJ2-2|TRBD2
CASSPGLARSGELFF
TGTGCTAGCAGCCCGGGACTAGCACGGTCCGGGGAGCTGTTTTTT
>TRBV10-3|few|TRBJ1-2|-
CAITGDPNYGYTF
TGTGCCATCACGGGAGACCCTAACTATGGCTACACCTTC
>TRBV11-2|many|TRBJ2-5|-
CASSLGRGQQETQYF
TGTGCCAGCAGCTTAGGGAGGGGACAGCAAGAGACCCAGTACTTC
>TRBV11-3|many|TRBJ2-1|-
CASSLEMGSEQFF
TGTGCCAGCAGCTTAGAGATGGGATCTGAGCAGTTCTTC
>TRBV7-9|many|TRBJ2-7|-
CASSLAGRGLYEQYF
TGTGCCAGCAGCTTAGCCGGGAGAGGTCTCTACGAGCAGTACTTC